The rows below give T cell receptor beta chains drawn from one sample of a study of shared T cell receptors in the human thymus. Sequencing was performed with immunoSEQ multiplex PCR; in TCRdb, only in-frame clones are kept and a portion is missing. Among over 450,000 clones listed, approximately 80% were seen once. The sample was also reused in another study, on human thymus T cells.

Sequences were obtained from thymocytes. These receptors all come from a boy younger than two with a congenital heart defect. CDR3s include the opening cysteine and the closing phenylalanine or tryptophan. The order of the fields is V gene, J gene, CDR3 length, D gene, clone size, CDR3 protein, CDR3 DNA. D genes are given only for firm matches. Part of the rows lack a size; the others show once, few, many or a class for expanded clones.

>TRBV18|TRBJ1-5|14|-|few
CASSPGQSNQPQHF
TGTGCCAGCTCACCGGGACAAAGCAATCAGCCCCAGCATTTT
>TRBV19|TRBJ1-1|16|TRBD1|-
CASSTDRVSMNTEAFF
TGTGCCAGTAGTACGGACAGGGTTTCCATGAACACTGAAGCTTTCTTT
>TRBV4-2|TRBJ2-3|18|TRBD2|once
CASSQDNGREAFTDTQYF
TGTGCCAGCAGCCAAGATAATGGGCGGGAGGCCTTCACAGATACGCAGTATTTT
>TRBV6-4|TRBJ2-1|17|-|once
CASSDSSGAVTYNEQFF
TGTGCCAGCAGTGACTCGTCGGGAGCGGTTACCTACAATGAGCAGTTCTTC
>TRBV15|TRBJ2-6|18|TRBD2|-
CATSRGGRTPSGANVLTF
TGTGCCACCAGCAGGGGGGGGAGGACACCGTCTGGGGCCAACGTCCTGACTTTC
>TRBV5-1|TRBJ2-1|17|TRBD2|once
CASSSLPTSGDSNEQFF
TGCGCCAGCAGCTCCCTCCCGACTAGCGGCGACTCCAATGAGCAGTTCTTC
>TRBV10-2|TRBJ2-1|21|-|-
CASRDPYRARELISPYNEQFF
TGCGCCAGCCGAGACCCCTACAGGGCGAGGGAATTAATCAGTCCTTACAATGAGCAGTTCTTC
>TRBV5-1|TRBJ2-7|14|-|-
CASSPHRRSYEQYF
TGCGCCAGCAGCCCCCACAGGAGATCCTACGAGCAGTACTTC
>TRBV27|TRBJ2-1|15|TRBD2|few
CASRPAGRIFNEQFF
TGTGCCAGCAGGCCTGCCGGGAGGATATTTAATGAGCAGTTCTTC
>TRBV6-5|TRBJ1-2|15|TRBD1|-
CASSYSGQGNYGYTF
TGTGCCAGCAGTTACTCGGGACAGGGCAACTATGGCTACACCTTC
>TRBV27|TRBJ1-1|19|-|-
CASSLISSLLGVGNAEAFF
TGTGCCAGCAGTCTAATCAGCTCCCTCCTAGGGGTAGGGAACGCTGAAGCTTTCTTT
>TRBV28|TRBJ2-6|17|TRBD2|-
CASSSGLVGAGANVLTF
TGTGCCAGCAGTTCCGGACTAGTAGGTGCTGGGGCCAACGTCCTGACTTTC
>TRBV25-1|TRBJ2-7|15|TRBD2|-
CASSPAASGSCEQYF
TGTGCCAGCAGTCCAGCGGCTAGCGGGAGTTGCGAGCAGTACTTC
>TRBV7-2|TRBJ2-3|17|TRBD2|-
CASSSGLAGVSTDTQYF
TGTGCCAGCAGCTCGGGACTAGCGGGGGTTAGCACAGATACGCAGTATTTT
>TRBV4-1|TRBJ1-5|20|TRBD1|-
CASSQRPRDRGPVSNQPQHF
TGCGCCAGCAGCCAAAGACCCCGGGACAGGGGGCCAGTGAGCAATCAGCCCCAGCATTTT
>TRBV6-5|TRBJ2-7|14|-|-
CASSYSTGWNEQYF
TGTGCCAGCAGTTACTCAACAGGGTGGAACGAGCAGTACTTC
>TRBV27|TRBJ1-2|14|TRBD1|once
CASSPRGQSYGYTF
TGTGCCAGCAGTCCCAGGGGGCAGAGCTATGGCTACACCTTC
>TRBV2|TRBJ1-2|14|TRBD1|-
CASSSDRVGYGYTF
TGTGCCAGCAGTTCGGACAGGGTGGGCTATGGCTACACCTTC
>TRBV4-1|TRBJ2-4|19|TRBD2|once
CASSSPGLAGGLAKNIQYF
TGCGCCAGCAGCTCACCGGGACTAGCGGGAGGGCTGGCCAAAAACATTCAGTACTTC
>TRBV7-9|TRBJ1-5|16|TRBD1|few
CASSSGQGEGNQPQHF
TGTGCCAGCAGCTCCGGACAGGGGGAGGGAAATCAGCCCCAGCATTTT
>TRBV19|TRBJ1-5|18|-|-
CASSTPVGAAGGNQPQHF
TGTGCCAGTAGTACCCCGGTTGGGGCCGCCGGCGGCAATCAGCCCCAGCATTTT
>TRBV5-1|TRBJ2-3|15|-|-
CASSLGAPGTDTQYF
TGCGCCAGCAGCTTGGGAGCCCCGGGTACAGATACGCAGTATTTT
>TRBV5-6|TRBJ2-1|15|TRBD2|-
CASSLWTSGINEQFF
TGTGCCAGCAGCTTGTGGACTAGCGGGATCAATGAGCAGTTCTTC
>TRBV4-3|TRBJ2-2|14|-|-
CASSQDLGPGELFF
TGCGCCAGCAGCCAAGATCTGGGGCCCGGGGAGCTGTTTTTT
>TRBV9|TRBJ1-2|14|TRBD1|-
CASRGQGDGYGYTF
TGTGCCAGCAGGGGACAGGGGGACGGCTATGGCTACACCTTC
>TRBV6-6|TRBJ1-3|11|-|-
CASKNGNTIYF
TGTGCCAGCAAAAACGGGAACACCATATATTTT
>TRBV29-1|TRBJ2-1|18|TRBD2|-
CSVRPGLALSPSYNEQFF
TGCAGCGTCCGCCCGGGACTAGCGTTATCCCCCTCCTACAATGAGCAGTTCTTC
>TRBV4-3|TRBJ2-7|16|-|few
CASSHGTGRGSYEQYF
TGCGCCAGCAGCCACGGAACAGGGAGGGGGTCCTACGAGCAGTACTTC
>TRBV20-1|TRBJ1-1|11|TRBD1|-
CSAVDRSEAFF
TGCAGTGCCGTGGACAGGAGTGAAGCTTTCTTT
>TRBV4-3|TRBJ2-7|16|-|-
CASSPYRQDWADEQYF
TGCGCCAGCAGCCCCTACCGACAGGATTGGGCTGACGAGCAGTACTTC
>TRBV6-5|TRBJ2-3|15|-|-
CASSIRDNFTDTQYF
TGTGCCAGCAGTATCCGGGACAACTTCACAGATACGCAGTATTTT
>TRBV5-1|TRBJ2-5|14|TRBD1|-
CASRRYRGQETQYF
TGCGCCAGCAGACGATACAGGGGCCAAGAGACCCAGTACTTC
>TRBV21-1|TRBJ2-4|21|-|-
CASSDLNGELTSEVKGNIQYF
TGTGCCAGCAGCGACCTAAACGGGGAACTGACTAGCGAGGTCAAGGGGAACATTCAGTACTTC
>TRBV5-6|TRBJ1-2|13|-|-
CASSLGELYGYTF
TGTGCCAGCAGCTTGGGGGAGCTCTATGGCTACACCTTC